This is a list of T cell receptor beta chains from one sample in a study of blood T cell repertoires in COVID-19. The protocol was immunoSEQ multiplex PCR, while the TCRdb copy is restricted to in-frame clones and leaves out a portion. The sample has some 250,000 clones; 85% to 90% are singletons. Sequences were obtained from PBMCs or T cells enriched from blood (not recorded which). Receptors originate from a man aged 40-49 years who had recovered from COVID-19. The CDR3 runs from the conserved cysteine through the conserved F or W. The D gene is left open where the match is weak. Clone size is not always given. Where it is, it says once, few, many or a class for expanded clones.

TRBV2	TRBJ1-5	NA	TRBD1	CASRQTGVGKPQHF	TGTGCCAGCAGACAGACAGGGGTTGGCAAACCCCAGCATTTT
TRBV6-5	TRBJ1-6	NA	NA	CASSLGLNSPLHF	TGTGCCAGCAGCTTGGGGCTCAATTCACCCCTCCACTTT
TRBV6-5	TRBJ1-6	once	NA	CASSYGGSNSPLHF	TGTGCCAGCAGTTACGGAGGGAGCAATTCACCCCTCCACTTT
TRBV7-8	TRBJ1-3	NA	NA	CASSFVIRGQSKRGNTIYF	TGTGCCAGCAGCTTTGTAATCCGTGGTCAATCAAAACGGGGAAACACCATATATTTT
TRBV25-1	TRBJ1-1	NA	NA	CASSGPGVRVNTEAFF	TGTGCCAGCAGTGGGCCGGGGGTAAGGGTGAACACTGAAGCTTTCTTT
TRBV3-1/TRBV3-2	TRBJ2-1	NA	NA	CASSQGSGGVASEQFF	TGTGCCAGCAGCCAAGGGTCCGGAGGGGTTGCGTCCGAGCAGTTCTTC
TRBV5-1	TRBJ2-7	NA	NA	CASSPQTGSYEQYF	TGCGCCAGCAGCCCACAGACGGGATCCTACGAGCAGTACTTC
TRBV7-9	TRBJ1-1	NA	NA	CASSLWSEDTEAFF	TGTGCCAGCAGCTTATGGTCAGAGGACACTGAAGCTTTCTTT
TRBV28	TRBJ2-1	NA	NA	CASLDSGTPVLLQFF	TGTGCCAGCCTAGACTCCGGGACTCCCGTCCTATTGCAGTTCTTC
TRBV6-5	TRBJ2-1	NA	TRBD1	CASRTGLKNEQFF	TGTGCCTCGAGGACAGGGTTGAAAAATGAGCAGTTCTTC
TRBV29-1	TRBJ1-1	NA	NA	CSVEFPPRGGLNTEAFF	TGCAGCGTTGAGTTCCCCCCCAGGGGTGGGTTAAACACTGAAGCTTTCTTT
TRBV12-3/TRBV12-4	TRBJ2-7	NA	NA	CASTGESSYEQYF	TGTGCCAGCACGGGGGAAAGCTCCTACGAGCAGTACTTC
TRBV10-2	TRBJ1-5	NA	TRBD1	CASREGQGRVNQPQHF	TGCGCCAGCAGGGAAGGACAGGGTAGGGTGAATCAGCCCCAGCATTTT
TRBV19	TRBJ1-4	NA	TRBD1	CASIPRAPGTGREKLFF	TGTGCCAGTATCCCAAGGGCCCCCGGGACAGGAAGGGAAAAACTGTTTTTT
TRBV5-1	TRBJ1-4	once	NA	CASSLEGGSNEKLFF	TGCGCCAGCAGCTTGGAAGGGGGATCTAATGAAAAACTGTTTTTT
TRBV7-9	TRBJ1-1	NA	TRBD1	CASRTMTGGIAEAFF	TGTGCCAGCAGAACTATGACAGGGGGGATAGCTGAAGCTTTCTTT
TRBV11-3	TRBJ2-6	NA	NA	CASSLGGRGITSGANVLTF	TGTGCCAGCAGCTTAGGTGGCAGGGGAATCACCTCTGGGGCCAACGTCCTGACTTTC
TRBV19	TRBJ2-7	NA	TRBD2	CASRSIAGTHYEQYF	TGTGCCAGTAGAAGTATAGCGGGTACTCACTACGAGCAGTACTTC